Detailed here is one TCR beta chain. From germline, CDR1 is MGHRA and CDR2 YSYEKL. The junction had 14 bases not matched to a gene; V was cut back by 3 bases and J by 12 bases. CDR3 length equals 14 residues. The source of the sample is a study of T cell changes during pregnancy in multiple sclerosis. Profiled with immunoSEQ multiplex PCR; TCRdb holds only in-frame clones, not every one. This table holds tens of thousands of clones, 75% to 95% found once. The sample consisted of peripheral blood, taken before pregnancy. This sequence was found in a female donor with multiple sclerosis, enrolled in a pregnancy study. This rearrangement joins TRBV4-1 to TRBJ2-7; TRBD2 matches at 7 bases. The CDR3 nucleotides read TGCGCCAGCAGCCAGCTCGCGGGAGCTTCCATATTGTACTTC. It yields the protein CASSQLAGASILYF.